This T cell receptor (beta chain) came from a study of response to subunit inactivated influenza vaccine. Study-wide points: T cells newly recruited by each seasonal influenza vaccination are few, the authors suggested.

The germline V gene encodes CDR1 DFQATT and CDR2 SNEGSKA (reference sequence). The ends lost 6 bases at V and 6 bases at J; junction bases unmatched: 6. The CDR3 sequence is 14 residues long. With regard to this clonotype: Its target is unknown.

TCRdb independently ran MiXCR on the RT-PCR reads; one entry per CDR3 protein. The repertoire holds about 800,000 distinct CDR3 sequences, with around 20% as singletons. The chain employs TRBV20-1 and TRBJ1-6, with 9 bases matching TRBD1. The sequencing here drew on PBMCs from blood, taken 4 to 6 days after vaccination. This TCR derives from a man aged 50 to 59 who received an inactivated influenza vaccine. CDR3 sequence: CSAQGTGSNSPLHF. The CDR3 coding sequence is TGCAGTGCGCAGGGGACAGGGTCTAATTCACCCCTCCACTTT.